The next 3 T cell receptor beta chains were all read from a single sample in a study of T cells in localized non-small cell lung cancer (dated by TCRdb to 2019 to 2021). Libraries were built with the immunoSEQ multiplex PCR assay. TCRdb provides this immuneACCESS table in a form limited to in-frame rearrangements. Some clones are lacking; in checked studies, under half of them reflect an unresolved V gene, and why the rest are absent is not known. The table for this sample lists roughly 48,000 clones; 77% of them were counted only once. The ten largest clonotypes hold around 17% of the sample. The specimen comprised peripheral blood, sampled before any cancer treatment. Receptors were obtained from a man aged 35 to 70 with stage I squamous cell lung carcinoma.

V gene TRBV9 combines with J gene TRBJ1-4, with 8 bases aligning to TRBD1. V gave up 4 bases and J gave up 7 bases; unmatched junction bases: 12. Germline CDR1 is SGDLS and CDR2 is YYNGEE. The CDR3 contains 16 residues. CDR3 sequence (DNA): TGTGCCAGCAGCCCACCCCCAGGGGGCGCGCGTGAAAAACTGTTTTTT. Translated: CASSPPPGGAREKLFF.

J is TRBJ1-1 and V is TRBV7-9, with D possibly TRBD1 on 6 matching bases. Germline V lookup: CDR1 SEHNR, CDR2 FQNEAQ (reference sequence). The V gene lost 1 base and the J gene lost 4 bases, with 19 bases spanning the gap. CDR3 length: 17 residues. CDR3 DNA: TGTGCCAGCAGCTTAGAGTGGGGGCGCTTATACTTCACTGAAGCTTTCTTT. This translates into CASSLEWGRLYFTEAFF.

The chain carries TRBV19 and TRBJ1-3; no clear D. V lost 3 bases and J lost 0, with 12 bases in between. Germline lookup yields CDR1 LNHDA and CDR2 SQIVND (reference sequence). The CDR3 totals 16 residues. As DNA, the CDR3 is TGTGCCAGTAGTATCCGGGTAGGCAGCTCTGGAAACACCATATATTTT. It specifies CASSIRVGSSGNTIYF.